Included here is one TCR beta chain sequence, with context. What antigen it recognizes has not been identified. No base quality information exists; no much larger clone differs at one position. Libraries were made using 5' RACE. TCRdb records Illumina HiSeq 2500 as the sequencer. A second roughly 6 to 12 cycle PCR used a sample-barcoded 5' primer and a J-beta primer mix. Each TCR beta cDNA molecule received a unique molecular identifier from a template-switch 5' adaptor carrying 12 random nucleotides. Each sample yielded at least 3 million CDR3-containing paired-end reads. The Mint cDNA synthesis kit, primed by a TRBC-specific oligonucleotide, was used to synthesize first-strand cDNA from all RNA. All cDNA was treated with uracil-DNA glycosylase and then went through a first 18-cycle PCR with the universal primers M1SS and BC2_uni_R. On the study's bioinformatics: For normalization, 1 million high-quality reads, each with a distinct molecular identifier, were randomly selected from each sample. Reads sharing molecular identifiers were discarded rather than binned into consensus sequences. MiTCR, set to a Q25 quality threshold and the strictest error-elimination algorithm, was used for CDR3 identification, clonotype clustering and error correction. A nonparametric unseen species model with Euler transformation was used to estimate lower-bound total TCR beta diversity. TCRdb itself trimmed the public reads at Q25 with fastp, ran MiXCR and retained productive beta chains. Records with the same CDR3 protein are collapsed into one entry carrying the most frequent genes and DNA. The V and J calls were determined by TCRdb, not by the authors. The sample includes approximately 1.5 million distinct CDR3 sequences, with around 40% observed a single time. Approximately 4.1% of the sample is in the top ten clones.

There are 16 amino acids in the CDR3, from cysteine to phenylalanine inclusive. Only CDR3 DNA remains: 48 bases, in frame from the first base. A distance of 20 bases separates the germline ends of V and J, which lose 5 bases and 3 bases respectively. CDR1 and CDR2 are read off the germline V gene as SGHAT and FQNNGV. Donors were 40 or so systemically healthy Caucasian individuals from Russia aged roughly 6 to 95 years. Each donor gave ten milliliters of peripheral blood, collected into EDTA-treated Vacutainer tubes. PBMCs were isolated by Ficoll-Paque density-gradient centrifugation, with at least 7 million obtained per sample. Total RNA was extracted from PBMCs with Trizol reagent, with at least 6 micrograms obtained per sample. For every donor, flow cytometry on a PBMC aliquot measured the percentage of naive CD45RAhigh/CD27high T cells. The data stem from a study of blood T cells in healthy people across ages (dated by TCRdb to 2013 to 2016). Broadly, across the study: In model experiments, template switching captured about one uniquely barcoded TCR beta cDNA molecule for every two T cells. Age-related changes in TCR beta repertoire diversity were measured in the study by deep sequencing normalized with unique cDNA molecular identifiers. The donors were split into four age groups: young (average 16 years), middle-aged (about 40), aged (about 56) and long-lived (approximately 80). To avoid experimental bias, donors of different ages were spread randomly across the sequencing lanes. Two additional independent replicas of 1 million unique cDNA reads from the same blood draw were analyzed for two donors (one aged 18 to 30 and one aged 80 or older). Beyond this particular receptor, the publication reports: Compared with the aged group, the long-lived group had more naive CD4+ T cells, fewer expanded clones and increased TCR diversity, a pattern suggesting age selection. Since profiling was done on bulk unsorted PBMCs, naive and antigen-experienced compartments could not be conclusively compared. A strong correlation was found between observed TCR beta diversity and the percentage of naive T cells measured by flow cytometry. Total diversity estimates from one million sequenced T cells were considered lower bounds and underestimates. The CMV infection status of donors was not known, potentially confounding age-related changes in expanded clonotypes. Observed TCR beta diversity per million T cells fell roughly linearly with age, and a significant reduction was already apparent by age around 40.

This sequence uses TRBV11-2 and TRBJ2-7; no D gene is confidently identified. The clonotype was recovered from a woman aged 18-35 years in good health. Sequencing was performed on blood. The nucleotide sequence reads TGTGCCAGCAGCCAAAGGGTGGCGGCACTTCGCTACGAGCAGTACTTC. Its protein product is CASSQRVAALRYEQYF.